A single sample gave rise to the 26 T cell receptor beta chains below, sequenced in a study of blood T cells in healthy people across ages (dated by TCRdb to between 2014 and 2016). Receptor amplification or capture employed 5' RACE. The sequencer listed for this sample is Illumina HiSeq 2500. A second PCR of about 6 to 12 cycles was run with a J-beta primer mix and a sample-barcoded 5' primer. In-frame beta chains were kept once TCRdb had trimmed the public reads at Q25 with fastp and called clones with MiXCR. For every CDR3 protein sequence, its rows merge into one entry that carries the most common genes and DNA. This sample has about 760,000 distinct CDR3 sequences in its table, and roughly 25% of those were observed once. Clones ranked in the top ten supply under 10% of the sample. The data were also submitted as part of a second study, on T cells of mothers and their children.

Sequencing was done on a sample of blood. These receptors were taken from a boy aged 5-17 years in good health.

CDR3 residues: CASSVGDGTEAFF. In DNA, the CDR3 is TGTGCCAGCAGCGTCGGGGACGGCACTGAAGCTTTCTTT. J is TRBJ1-1 and V is TRBV6-6; tentatively, D is TRBD1 (5 bases). V gave up 6 bases and J gave up 4 bases, with 12 bases separating them. The CDR3 length is 13 residues. Germline CDR1 is MNHNY and CDR2 is SVGAGI (reference sequence).

The chain has TRBV6-5 and TRBJ1-2, with no clear D. Trimming took off 5 bases at V and 5 bases at J, with 12 bases between the two ends. CDR3 length: 13 amino acids. Per the germline V gene, CDR1 is MNHEY and CDR2 is SVGAGI. The DNA of the CDR3 is TGTGCCAGCAGTCCGGGAGAATTATATGGCTACACCTTC. It yields the protein CASSPGELYGYTF.

This clonotype has just a few counts. V gene TRBV4-3 combines with J gene TRBJ1-1; a possible D gene is TRBD1 (6 bases). The CDR3 extends over 16 amino acids. From germline, CDR1 is LGHNA and CDR2 YSLEER. V was trimmed by 0 bases and J by 1 base, leaving 12 bases between them. The CDR3 DNA reads as TGCGCCAGCAGCCAAGATAAAAGGGGGAGGAACACTGAAGCTTTCTTT. The encoded protein is CASSQDKRGRNTEAFF.

The chain carries TRBV4-3 and TRBJ2-5, with 13 bases aligning to TRBD2. Germline assignment: CDR1 LGHNA and CDR2 YSLEER. This CDR3 is 17 amino acids long. Germline trimming cut 2 bases from V and 4 bases from J; bases unmatched to any gene: 7. CDR3 sequence (DNA): TGCGCCAGCAGCCAATCTGGACTAGCGGGGGCCGGAGAGACCCAGTACTTC. This translates into CASSQSGLAGAGETQYF.

CDR3 amino acids: CASSQDGSAYTF. The DNA for the CDR3 is TGCGCCAGCAGCCAAGATGGCAGTGCCTACACCTTC. The rearrangement uses TRBV4-3 and TRBJ1-2, with D unclear. Between the trimmed V and J ends, which lost 0 bases and 10 bases, there was a span of 9 bases. CDR1 and CDR2 (germline): LGHNA, YSLEER. The CDR3 consists of 12 residues.

The chain carries TRBV27 and TRBJ1-1; D not certain. There are 13 residues in the CDR3. V lost 3 bases and J lost 5, with 10 bases in between. The germline gives CDR1 MNHEY, CDR2 SMNVEV (reference sequence). CDR3 nucleotides: TGTGCCAGCAGTTTGCTAGGGAAGACTGAAGCTTTCTTT. It is translated as CASSLLGKTEAFF.

V usage is TRBV12-3 or TRBV12-4 and J usage is TRBJ1-2; 7 bases agree with TRBD1. Trimming at V came to 3 bases and at J to 3 bases, leaving 4 bases not matched to a gene. The CDR3 has 14 residues. The CDR3 loop reads CASSFAQGHYGYTF. The CDR3 nucleotides read TGTGCCAGCAGTTTTGCACAGGGGCACTATGGCTACACCTTC.

The chain links TRBV27 to TRBJ1-6; tentatively, D is TRBD1 (6 bases). V was pared by 2 bases and J by 7 bases, with 12 bases between. CDR3 length: 15 residues. Per germline, CDR1 MNHEY and CDR2 SMNVEV (reference sequence). The CDR3 DNA is TGTGCCAGCAGTTTAACCCCAGGGGAAAATTCACCCCTCCACTTT. It translates to CASSLTPGENSPLHF.

This clonotype was counted ten times or more. An end of the junction differs from the germline gene, which may be a read error. This sequence joins TRBV5-1 and TRBJ2-1, with 9 bases identical to TRBD2. Germline-derived CDR1 and CDR2 are SGHRS and YFSETQ. The CDR3 has 15 amino acids. CDR3 in amino acids: CASSLGSGSYNEQFF. As DNA, the CDR3 is TGTGCCAGCAGCTTGGGTAGCGGGAGTTACAATGAGCAGTTCTTC.

The chain has TRBV6-5 and TRBJ2-7; 8 bases are a match to TRBD1. The germline V gene has CDR1 MNHEY and CDR2 SVGAGI. The V segment lost 6 bases and the J segment 0 bases; nucleotides outside the gene matches: 4. The CDR3 consists of 14 residues. The CDR3 bases are TGTGCCAGCAGCGAACAGGGGGACTCCTACGAGCAGTACTTC. It specifies CASSEQGDSYEQYF.

This clonotype appeared a few times. V is TRBV6-5 and J is TRBJ1-6, with a possible D match to TRBD1 (6 bases). Germline CDR1 and CDR2: MNHEY and SVGAGI. The CDR3 spans 14 residues. Deletions cut 3 bases from V and 11 bases from J, with 14 bases between. The CDR3 here is CASSYVEGETPLHF. Here the CDR3 DNA reads TGTGCCAGCAGTTATGTGGAGGGGGAGACACCCCTCCACTTT.

The genes are TRBV28 and TRBJ2-1, with unresolved D. This CDR3 has 15 amino acids. V was trimmed by 2 bases and J by 4 bases, leaving 12 bases between them. Germline lookup yields CDR1 MDHEN and CDR2 SYDVKM. CDR3 DNA sequence: TGTGCCAGCAGTTTAAGGGCACAGCTGTACAATGAGCAGTTCTTC. Translating it yields CASSLRAQLYNEQFF.

There are a few counts of this clonotype. The V gene is TRBV12-3 or TRBV12-4, the J gene TRBJ2-1; 7 bases map to TRBD2. Matching the DNA end better, TRBJ2-5 makes the J call doubtful. The CDR3 sequence is 14 residues long. The CDR3 here is CASRIRGVQETQYF. The CDR3 coding sequence is TGTGCCAGCAGAATACGGGGGGTCCAGGAGACCCAGTACTTC.

This sequence joins TRBV20-1 and TRBJ2-1, with 10 bases identical to TRBD2. Germline values: CDR1 DFQATT, CDR2 SNEGSKA (reference sequence). Trimming removed 5 bases from V and 7 bases from J; junction bases left unmatched: 8. The CDR3 length is 14 residues. The CDR3 is CSAPEVGLANEQFF. CDR3 coding DNA: TGCAGTGCTCCAGAGGTGGGACTAGCGAATGAGCAGTTCTTC.

This clonotype was counted ten times or more. The genes are TRBV28 and TRBJ1-5; D is ambiguous. From germline, CDR1 is MDHEN and CDR2 SYDVKM. CDR3 length: 13 amino acids. V was clipped by 5 bases and J by 0 bases, with 5 bases between them. The CDR3 DNA is TGTGCCAGCAGTAGATATAGCAATCAGCCCCAGCATTTT. Translated, it gives CASSRYSNQPQHF.

Only a few counts were recorded for this clonotype. The V gene is TRBV19, the J gene TRBJ2-7; D perhaps matches TRBD2 (6 bases). The J call is uncertain, as TRBJ2-1 better fits the DNA end. The CDR3 consists of 16 residues. Germline V gene lookup returns CDR1 LNHDA and CDR2 SQIVND (reference sequence). The CDR3 sequence: CASSPMGGASRNEQFF. The CDR3 coding sequence is TGTGCCAGTAGTCCCATGGGGGGAGCAAGTAGGAATGAGCAGTTCTTC.

The chain links TRBV5-6 to TRBJ2-5; D remains unclear. This CDR3 spans 14 amino acids. The ends were cut back, 2 bases at V and 5 bases at J, with 13 bases in the middle. Germline V lookup: CDR1 SGHDT, CDR2 YYEEEE. Here the CDR3 DNA reads TGTGCCAGCAGCTTTGGGATTGAAGCGGAGACCCAGTACTTC. Amino acids: CASSFGIEAETQYF.

This clonotype has a handful of counts. The rearrangement uses TRBV7-2 and TRBJ1-2; D is ambiguous. The germline V gene has CDR1 SGHTA and CDR2 FQGNSA. V was cut by 1 base and J by 5 bases, with 11 bases left in between. The CDR3 totals 14 residues. The CDR3 sequence: CASSLGAAPYGYTF. The CDR3 coding sequence is TGTGCCAGCAGCTTAGGGGCAGCCCCGTATGGCTACACCTTC.

DNA for the CDR3: TGTGCTAGTGGTTTCTCTAGCGGGGGGGACTTAGGAGATACGCAGTATTTT. Protein product: CASGFSSGGDLGDTQYF. The V and J genes are TRBV12-5 and TRBJ2-3; 12 bases fit TRBD2. This CDR3 has 17 amino acids. The V gene end was trimmed by 3 bases and the J gene end by 5 bases; junction bases not matched to a gene: 9. Germline CDR1 LGHNT, CDR2 FRNRAP.

A note on this clonotype: At one end, the junction sequence differs from germline, possibly due to a read error. V usage is TRBV12-3 or TRBV12-4 and J usage is TRBJ1-2; D is possibly TRBD1 (6 bases). The CDR3 runs to 15 residues. CDR3 region: CTSSPSTGLNYGYTF. For the CDR3, the DNA is TGTACCAGCAGCCCCTCTACAGGGCTAAACTATGGCTACACCTTC.

This clonotype was detected only a few times. The chain links TRBV12-3 or TRBV12-4 to TRBJ2-6; 8 positions match TRBD1. CDR3 size: 19 residues. The ends lost 5 bases at V and 0 bases at J; junction bases unmatched: 12. The CDR3 protein is CASSPNPGQVASGANVLTF. The CDR3, as DNA: TGTGCCAGCAGTCCCAACCCGGGACAGGTCGCCTCTGGGGCCAACGTCCTGACTTTC.

The chain joins TRBV11-1 to TRBJ2-1; 11 nucleotides match TRBD2. Near its end, the DNA agrees better with TRBJ2-5, so the J call may be wrong. Germline loops: CDR1 SGHAT, CDR2 FQDESV (reference sequence). The CDR3 runs to 16 residues. CDR3: CASSMIGTSGQETQYF. The DNA for the CDR3 is TGTGCCAGCAGCATGATCGGGACTAGCGGCCAAGAGACCCAGTACTTC.

A few counts support this clonotype. The genes are TRBV7-3 and TRBJ2-3; D is perhaps TRBD2 (6 bases). V gave up 7 bases and J gave up 0 bases, with 20 bases separating them. The CDR3 consists of 17 residues. Germline V gene sequence: CDR1 SGHTA, CDR2 FQGTGA. The CDR3: CASTKEAGGTSTDTQYF. The CDR3 DNA reads as TGTGCCAGCACCAAGGAGGCTGGGGGGACCAGCACAGATACGCAGTATTTT.

The sample holds a few counts of this clonotype. This chain joins TRBV5-1 and TRBJ2-5, with TRBD2 identical over 13 bases. The trim removed 7 bases at V and 4 bases at J, leaving 16 bases unmatched. This CDR3 spans 18 amino acids. Germline-derived CDR1 and CDR2 are SGHRS and YFSETQ. The CDR3 DNA is TGCGCCAGCGCCATTGGGAGAAGGACTAGCGGGAGAGGAGAGACCCAGTACTTC. As protein: CASAIGRRTSGRGETQYF.

This clonotype was detected only a few times. The gene calls are TRBV2 and TRBJ2-4, with 7 bases identical to TRBD2. The CDR3 is 15 residues long. The V gene end was trimmed by 6 bases and the J gene end by 5 bases; junction bases not matched to a gene: 10. The germline V gene encodes CDR1 SNHLY and CDR2 FYNNEI. CDR3 protein: CASRKGLVGQNIQYF. The CDR3, as DNA: TGTGCCAGCAGAAAAGGACTAGTGGGCCAAAACATTCAGTACTTC.

This clonotype was seen a few times. The rearrangement links TRBV6-6 to TRBJ2-4, with D perhaps TRBD1 or TRBD2 (5 bases each). Germline assignment: CDR1 MNHNY and CDR2 SVGAGI (reference sequence). V was clipped by 5 bases and J by 7 bases, with 18 bases between them. This CDR3 has 15 amino acids. In DNA form, the CDR3 reads TGTGCCAGCAGTCCGGTGGGGGAGAGTTGGAACATTCAGTACTTC. Translating gives CASSPVGESWNIQYF.